This T cell receptor (beta chain) is from a study of blood T cells in healthy people across ages. The study's findings and limits: Compared with aged donors, long-lived donors showed fewer expanded clones, suggesting selection.

This clonotype was picked up a small number of times. The antigen remains unidentified. V was pared by 3 bases and J by 4 bases, with 13 bases between. The CDR3 runs to 14 residues. Germline values: CDR1 SGHRS, CDR2 YFSETQ. The use of a sample-barcoded 5' primer and a J-beta primer mix characterized a second PCR of roughly 6 to 11 cycles. One entry per CDR3 protein, called by TCRdb with MiXCR from the 5' RACE reads. The sample contains about 930,000 distinct CDR3 sequences, 25% to 30% of which appear only once. Another study also made use of these data, one on T cells of mothers and their children. As that report states: Donors were a few healthy Caucasian mothers and their six children. Reads obtained per mother exceeded 9 million TCR beta CDR3 reads, with several million obtained per child. Compared with unrelated pairs, related mother-child pairs had slightly higher, non-significant overlap.

Source material: blood. The rearrangement uses TRBV5-1 and TRBJ1-1; possible D gene TRBD1, 6 bases. The receptor was isolated from a woman between 40 and 50 years old in good health. This CDR3 is CASSWSTGPTEAFF. Here the CDR3 DNA reads TGCGCCAGCAGCTGGAGTACAGGGCCCACTGAAGCTTTCTTT. The full variable domain, with the rest looked up from reference TRBV5-1 and TRBJ1-1, is KAGVTQTPRYLIKTRGQQVTLSCSPISGHRSVSWYQQTPGQGLQFLFEYFSETQRNKGNFPGRFSGRQFSNSRSEMNVSTLELGDSALYLCASSWSTGPTEAFFGQGTRLTVV.